The T cell receptor beta chain described here comes from a study of T cells in Graves' hyperthyroidism and ophthalmopathy. The CDR3 loop spans 13 amino acids. Per germline, CDR1 MRHNA and CDR2 SNTAGT. The V end lost 6 bases, the J end lost 7 bases, and 14 bases lay between the germline ends. Amplification of TCR beta CDR3 regions was performed using RNA transcripts as template. TCR CDR3 underwent first-round RT-PCR with the HTBI primer set. A single record per CDR3 protein comes from TCRdb applying MiXCR to the multiplex PCR reads. This sample has approximately 490,000 distinct CDR3 sequences, with 22% found just once.

The TCR sequence derives from a woman in her 70s with Graves' ophthalmopathy. Sequencing input: blood. The chain has TRBV6-4 and TRBJ2-3, with D maybe TRBD2 (5 bases). The CDR3 DNA follows: TGTGCCAGCAGAGCGGAAGGCATTAATACGCAGTATTTT. Translation: CASRAEGINTQYF.